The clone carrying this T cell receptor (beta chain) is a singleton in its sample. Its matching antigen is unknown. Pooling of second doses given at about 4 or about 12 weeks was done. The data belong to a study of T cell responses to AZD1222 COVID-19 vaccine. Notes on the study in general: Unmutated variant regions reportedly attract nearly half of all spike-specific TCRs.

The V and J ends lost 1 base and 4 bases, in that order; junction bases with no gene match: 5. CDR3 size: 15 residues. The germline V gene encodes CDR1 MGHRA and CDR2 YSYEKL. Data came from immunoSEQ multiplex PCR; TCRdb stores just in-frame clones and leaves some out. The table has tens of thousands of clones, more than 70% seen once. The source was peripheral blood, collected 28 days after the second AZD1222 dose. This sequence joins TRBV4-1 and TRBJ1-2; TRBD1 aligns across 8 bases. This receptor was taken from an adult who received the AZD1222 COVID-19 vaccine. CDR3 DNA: TGCGCCAGCAGCCAAGCAACAGGGGGAGGCTATGGCTACACCTTC. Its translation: CASSQATGGGYGYTF.